Given below is one T cell receptor beta chain in context. The data were taken from a study of blood T cell repertoires in COVID-19. About the study: COVID-19 samples, acute and convalescent, were from the United States, Italy and Spain. Sample material is recorded as cDNA or gDNA derived from T cells, B-cell-depleted T cells, or PBMCs.

Original processing notes: By means of reference gene primer amplification, nucleated cell counts were estimated. Sequencing used immunoSEQ multiplex PCR; TCRdb keeps in-frame clones, though not all of them. D and trimming were read from the DNA, whereas the V and J calls and clone size are those reported in that table. Counted here are about 82,000 clones, around 80% occurring once; the ten biggest clones make up more than 15%. This receptor was obtained from an older woman with acute or convalescent COVID-19. Sequencing was carried out using peripheral blood.

The CDR3 DNA is TGTGCCTGGAGGCCTACCGGGACTCTAAGAAATGAGCAGTTCTTC. Translation: CAWRPTGTLRNEQFF. The rearrangement uses TRBV30 and TRBJ2-1; tentative D call: TRBD2 (6 bases). CDR1 is GTSNPN and CDR2 is SVGIG in the germline V gene (reference sequence). The CDR3 is 15 amino acids. The germline V and J ends were trimmed by 3 bases and 7 bases, with 19 bases remaining between them.